This is a list of T cell receptor beta chains from one sample in a study of glioma-infiltrating T cells. TCRdb used MiXCR to reprocess the multiplex PCR reads, holding one entry per CDR3 protein. In the table there are about 140,000 distinct CDR3 sequences, around 40% of which are singletons. The sequenced sample was glioma tissue, nonneoplastic brain tissue, or PBMCs (not recorded which). Receptors originate from a human donor with low-grade glioma or glioblastoma, undergoing nonglioma brain surgery, or in good health (not recorded which). CDR3s include the opening cysteine and the closing phenylalanine or tryptophan. D genes are given only for firm matches. Clone size appears in some rows only: once, few, many, or a class for an expanded clone.

size	D	V	J	DNA	CDR3
few	.	TRBV6-1	TRBJ2-3	TGTGCCAGCAGCGGGCCCTCGGGCCTGGCGTATTTT	CASSGPSGLAYF
many	TRBD1	TRBV28	TRBJ1-3	TGTGCCAGCAGGGACAGGGACCGGAACACCATATATTTT	CASRDRDRNTIYF
once	.	TRBV12-3/TRBV12-4	TRBJ1-3	TGTGCCAGCTTCTACTCAGGGATCTCTGGAAACACCATATATTTT	CASFYSGISGNTIYF
.	.	TRBV20-1	TRBJ2-4	TGCAGTGCTAGAGATCAAGGGAGGAACATTCAGTACTTC	CSARDQGRNIQYF
.	TRBD1	TRBV15	TRBJ2-6	TGTGCCACCAGCAGACCCGGACAGGGGACCTCTGGGGCCAACGTCCTGACTTTC	CATSRPGQGTSGANVLTF
few	TRBD1	TRBV6-2/TRBV6-3	TRBJ2-7	TGTGCCAGCAGTTACGGATCCGGGACAGGGTATGACGAGCAGTACTTC	CASSYGSGTGYDEQYF
few	TRBD1	TRBV29-1	TRBJ2-5	TGCAGCGTGGCCAGACAGGGCAAAGAGACCCAGTACTTC	CSVARQGKETQYF
few	.	TRBV6-2/TRBV6-3	TRBJ2-7	TGTGCCAGCAGCAACCGGGACGGACATTACGAGCAGTACTTC	CASSNRDGHYEQYF
once	TRBD1	TRBV4-3	TRBJ1-4	TGCGCCAGCAGCCAAGACCTACTCGACAGGGGACCTAATGAAAAACTGTTTTTT	CASSQDLLDRGPNEKLFF
few	.	TRBV4-2	TRBJ2-7	TGTGCCAGCAGCCTGAACTACGAGCAGTACTTC	CASSLNYEQYF
.	TRBD2	TRBV20-1	TRBJ2-3	TGCAGTGCTACTCCTAGCGGGGGGACAGATACGCAGTATTTT	CSATPSGGTDTQYF
few	.	TRBV20-1	TRBJ1-2	TGCAGTGCCTCCCGGGACGGCGGTCAGGGCTACACCTTC	CSASRDGGQGYTF
.	.	TRBV19	TRBJ2-2	TGTGCCAGTAAACCCACCAAGGTTTACACCGGGGAGCTGTTTTTT	CASKPTKVYTGELFF
.	TRBD1	TRBV18	TRBJ1-1	TGTGCCAGCTCTGGACAGGGATCGGAAGCTTTCTTT	CASSGQGSEAFF
few	TRBD1	TRBV20-1	TRBJ1-2	TGCAGTGCTGGCGACAGGGTAAACTATGGCTACACCTTC	CSAGDRVNYGYTF
few	.	TRBV27	TRBJ2-2	TGTGCCAGCAGTTTAGGGAACACCGGGGAGCTGTTTTTT	CASSLGNTGELFF
.	.	TRBV3-1	TRBJ2-3	TGTGCCAGCAGCGCCCTCCCCGTCTCAGATACGCAGTATTTT	CASSALPVSDTQYF
many	.	TRBV27	TRBJ1-1	TGTGCCAGCAGTTCAGGGGTCGCCACTGAAGCTTTCTTT	CASSSGVATEAFF
few	TRBD2	TRBV20-1	TRBJ2-1	TGCAGTGCTAGTGCGGGGGGGCCCTACAATGAGCAGTTCTTC	CSASAGGPYNEQFF
.	.	TRBV27	TRBJ1-1	TGTGCCAGCAGTTCCCTCATGAACACTGAAGCTTTCTTT	CASSSLMNTEAFF
many	TRBD1	TRBV7-2	TRBJ1-6	TGTGCCAGCAGCTTACTCAAGACAGGGAATTCACCCCTCCACTTT	CASSLLKTGNSPLHF
few	.	TRBV20-1	TRBJ1-5	TGCAGTGCTAGAGAGAACAGACTTAGCAATCAGCCCCAGCATTTT	CSARENRLSNQPQHF
.	TRBD2	TRBV6-6	TRBJ2-7	TGTGCCAGCAGGACTAGCGGGGGGCCTAGGAGGTCCTACGAGCAGTACTTC	CASRTSGGPRRSYEQYF
many	TRBD1	TRBV27	TRBJ1-4	TGTGCCAGCAGGACAGGGGTTCGGACTAATGAAAAACTGTTTTTT	CASRTGVRTNEKLFF
.	TRBD1	TRBV2	TRBJ2-7	TGTGCCAGCACCCAGGACAGGCTCTACGAGCAGTACTTC	CASTQDRLYEQYF
few	TRBD1	TRBV2	TRBJ2-3	TGTGCCCGAGAGACGGGGACAGGGGGCACAGATACGCAGTATTTT	CARETGTGGTDTQYF
.	.	TRBV3-1	TRBJ1-5	TGTGCCAGCAGCCAAGGAGGCGGGCATAGCAATCAGCCCCAGCATTTT	CASSQGGGHSNQPQHF
.	.	TRBV20-1	TRBJ1-2	TGCAGTGCTAGGTGGGACTCCGGCCCCTATGGCTACACCTTC	CSARWDSGPYGYTF
.	.	TRBV28	TRBJ1-1	TGTGCCAGCAGTGTACACGACAGGATTACTGAAGCTTTCTTT	CASSVHDRITEAFF
few	TRBD2	TRBV7-2	TRBJ2-3	TGTGCCAGCAGCCTAAGGGGACTAGTGCAAGATACGCAGTATTTT	CASSLRGLVQDTQYF
few	.	TRBV14	TRBJ2-7	TGTGCCAGCAGCCAATTGAACGAGCAGTACTTC	CASSQLNEQYF
.	.	TRBV12-3/TRBV12-4	TRBJ1-2	TGTGCCAGCAGTTTAGAGGGCAGGGGTGTAAGTGGCTACACCTTC	CASSLEGRGVSGYTF
.	TRBD1	TRBV4-3	TRBJ1-1	TGCGCCAGCAGCCAAGTGACAGGGAGAGCTGCTGAAGCTTTCTTT	CASSQVTGRAAEAFF